This entry concerns a single T cell receptor beta chain. The sample comes from a study of technical replicates of blood from a few donors. This CDR3 spans 13 amino acids. Trimming shortened V by 4 bases and J by 6 bases, and 16 bases separated the two germline ends. Germline CDR1 SQVTM, CDR2 ANQGSEA. Produced via immunoSEQ multiplex PCR; TCRdb's table is partial and in-frame only. In the table there are more than 90,000 clones, nearly 97% of which are singletons. This clonotype originated in a human donor in good health. Sequences were obtained from T cells isolated from PBMCs. V gene TRBV29-1 combines with J gene TRBJ2-7; D possibly corresponds to TRBD1 (6 bases). The CDR3 loop reads CSVGSRGRLEQYF. CDR3 coding DNA: TGCAGCGTTGGTTCCAGGGGTCGCCTCGAGCAGTACTTC.